The 26 T cell receptor beta chains reported below all come from one sample, sequenced in a study of T cell changes during pregnancy in multiple sclerosis. Assay: immunoSEQ multiplex PCR; the TCRdb copy retains only in-frame clones and omits some. The data hold approximately 60,000 clones, with around 93% observed a single time. The source was peripheral blood, collected in the first trimester of pregnancy. Receptors originate from a female donor with multiple sclerosis, enrolled in a pregnancy study.

The chain joins TRBV2 to TRBJ2-3, with a tentative D call TRBD2 (5 bases). The CDR3 spans 15 residues. The germline V gene encodes CDR1 SNHLY and CDR2 FYNNEI. V lost 6 bases and J lost 0, with 13 bases in between. CDR3 in amino acids: CASRVLVASTDTQYF. CDR3 in DNA: TGTGCCAGCAGGGTACTAGTTGCAAGCACAGATACGCAGTATTTT.

The V call is TRBV7-9, the J call TRBJ2-2; 10 positions match TRBD2. The V and J ends lost 5 bases and 4 bases, in that order; junction bases with no gene match: 7. Germline V gene sequence: CDR1 SEHNR, CDR2 FQNEAQ (reference sequence). The CDR3 consists of 16 residues. The CDR3 DNA reads as TGTGCCAGCAGCCCTCAACTAGCGGGAAGCACCGGGGAGCTGTTTTTT. Its protein is CASSPQLAGSTGELFF.

The J gene is TRBJ2-3, the V gene TRBV7-9; 13 bases are a match to TRBD2. This CDR3 is built from 15 residues. Germline assignment: CDR1 SEHNR and CDR2 FQNEAQ (reference sequence). V lost 6 bases, J lost 5 bases, and 5 bases stayed unmatched. The CDR3 sequence: CASRHGLAGEDTQYF. The CDR3 nucleotides are TGTGCCAGCAGACACGGACTAGCGGGAGAAGATACGCAGTATTTT. Full variable domain (remainder filled in from reference TRBV7-9 and TRBJ2-3): DTGVSQNPRHKITKRGQNVTFRCDPISEHNRLYWYRQTLGQGPEFLTYFQNEAQLEKSRLLSDRFSAERPKGSFSTLEIQRTEQGDSAMYLCASRHGLAGEDTQYFGPGTRLTVL.

This clone appeared a single time. This rearrangement joins TRBV5-1 to TRBJ2-2; 7 positions agree with TRBD1. The CDR3 has 16 amino acids. The germline gives CDR1 SGHRS, CDR2 YFSETQ. The junction had 6 bases not matched to a gene; V was cut back by 3 bases and J by 1 base. CDR3 in DNA: TGCGCCAGCAGCTCGCTGACAGGGAAGAACACCGGGGAGCTGTTTTTT. Translating gives CASSSLTGKNTGELFF.

The chain is built from TRBV27 and TRBJ2-7; 7 bases match TRBD1. V shed 5 bases, J shed 0 bases, and the junction held 13 bases outside the gene matches. The CDR3 extends over 17 amino acids. Germline CDR1 MNHEY, CDR2 SMNVEV (reference sequence). The CDR3 here is CASSQRNPRGSSYEQYF. In DNA form, the CDR3 reads TGTGCCAGCAGTCAACGAAACCCCAGGGGGAGCTCCTACGAGCAGTACTTC.

The sample holds a few counts of this clone. The chain uses TRBV6-6 and TRBJ1-4; tentative D call: TRBD1 (6 bases). The germline gives CDR1 MNHNY, CDR2 SVGAGI (reference sequence). CDR3 size: 16 residues. The V and J ends lost 6 bases and 7 bases respectively, with 21 bases between them. The CDR3 DNA follows: TGTGCCAGCAGGCCACCCTACGGGGGGCAAGGTGAAAAACTGTTTTTT. This gives the protein CASRPPYGGQGEKLFF.

This chain connects TRBV30 to TRBJ2-7, with 13 positions matching TRBD2. With V trimmed by 8 bases and J by 7 bases, 14 bases remained unmatched. The germline V gene encodes CDR1 GTSNPN and CDR2 SVGIG (reference sequence). The CDR3 is made up of 15 amino acids. The CDR3 loop reads CASTGTSGNEREQYF. DNA for the CDR3: TGTGCCAGTACCGGGACTAGCGGGAACGAGAGAGAGCAGTACTTC.

The chain uses TRBV7-2 and TRBJ2-2; 9 positions match TRBD2. Trimming took 8 bases from V and 5 from J; bases not matched to a gene: 9. CDR1 is SGHTA and CDR2 is FQGNSA in the germline V gene. The CDR3 is 15 residues long. CDR3 sequence (DNA): TGTGCCAGCGGAGGCGGGAGGGCAGGGACCGGGGAGCTGTTTTTT. As protein: CASGGGRAGTGELFF. Combining the CDR3 with reference TRBV7-2 and TRBJ2-2 gives the whole variable domain GAGVSQSPSNKVTEKGKDVELRCDPISGHTALYWYRQSLGQGLEFLIYFQGNSAPDKSGLPSDRFSAERTGGSVSTLTIQRTQQEDSAVYLCASGGGRAGTGELFFGEGSRLTVL.

The chain recombines TRBV18 with TRBJ1-1, with 10 bases that match TRBD1. This CDR3 has 16 residues. V dropped 6 bases and J dropped 4; count of bases not matched to a gene: 11. Germline CDR1 and CDR2: KGHSH and LQKENI. In DNA, the CDR3 is TGTGCCAGCTCCCTGACAGGGGGCGAGGGAATCACTGAAGCTTTCTTT. Its protein product is CASSLTGGEGITEAFF.

V gene TRBV27 combines with J gene TRBJ2-3, with TRBD2 matching 13 bases. This CDR3 region has 15 residues. V dropped 6 bases and J dropped 5; count of bases not matched to a gene: 5. The germline gives CDR1 MNHEY, CDR2 SMNVEV (reference sequence). The CDR3 protein is CASRGLAGIKDTQYF. In DNA, the CDR3 is TGTGCCAGCAGGGGACTAGCGGGAATCAAAGATACGCAGTATTTT.

V and J are TRBV7-2 and TRBJ2-7; 8 bases map to TRBD1. The germline gives CDR1 SGHTA, CDR2 FQGNSA. The CDR3 extends over 13 amino acids. V lost 1 base and J lost 6; bases outside the gene matches: 2. The DNA of the CDR3 is TGTGCCAGCAGCTTAGGACAGGGGACCGAGCAGTACTTC. This sequence encodes CASSLGQGTEQYF.

This clone was counted only a few times. This chain connects TRBV5-1 to TRBJ2-2; the D gene is possibly TRBD1 (6 bases). V was cut by 4 bases and J by 0 bases, with 10 bases left in between. CDR3 length equals 15 residues. The germline gives CDR1 SGHRS, CDR2 YFSETQ. CDR3: CASSKQGSNTGELFF. CDR3 bases: TGCGCCAGCAGCAAACAGGGTTCGAACACCGGGGAGCTGTTTTTT.

The rearrangement joins TRBV9 to TRBJ2-7; no clear D gene. V shed 0 bases and J shed 5 bases, with 15 bases lying between them. CDR3 size: 15 residues. Per germline, CDR1 SGDLS and CDR2 YYNGEE. The CDR3 reads CASSVDGASRDEQYF. The CDR3 DNA is TGTGCCAGCAGCGTAGACGGAGCGAGCCGGGACGAGCAGTACTTC.

The V and J genes are TRBV19 and TRBJ1-2; D uncertain. Trimming took 5 bases from V and 1 from J, leaving 17 bases between them. The CDR3 extends over 16 amino acids. Germline lookup yields CDR1 LNHDA and CDR2 SQIVND (reference sequence). This CDR3 reads CASSGQRRSINYGYTF. The DNA for the CDR3 is TGTGCCAGTAGTGGCCAGCGACGGAGTATTAACTATGGCTACACCTTC. Together with reference TRBV19 and TRBJ1-2, the CDR3 gives the full variable domain: DGGITQSPKYLFRKEGQNVTLSCEQNLNHDAMYWYRQDPGQGLRLIYYSQIVNDFQKGDIAEGYSVSREKKESFPLTVTSAQKNPTAFYLCASSGQRRSINYGYTFGSGTRLTVV.

The CDR3 DNA follows: TGTGCCACCAGGGGCGGAGGTCACACTGAAGCTTTCTTT. Translation: CATRGGGHTEAFF. This chain connects TRBV15 to TRBJ1-1, with D uncertain. V was cut by 6 bases and J by 3 bases, with 11 bases left in between. The CDR3 length is 13 residues. Germline V CDR1 and CDR2: LNHNV, YYDKDF (reference sequence).

This chain uses TRBV18 with TRBJ1-1; 7 bases match TRBD1. CDR3 length: 14 amino acids. Germline values: CDR1 KGHSH, CDR2 LQKENI. Germline trimming cut 3 bases from V and 7 bases from J; bases unmatched to any gene: 8. The CDR3 DNA reads TGTGCCAGCTCACCGTACCAGGGGGAGATTGAAGCTTTCTTT. Translating gives CASSPYQGEIEAFF.

This chain connects TRBV6-5 to TRBJ2-7, with a weak D call TRBD2 (6 bases). V was cut by 0 bases and J by 7 bases, with 16 bases left in between. This CDR3 has 15 amino acids. CDR1 and CDR2 (germline): MNHEY, SVGAGI. The CDR3 spells CASSYSNTGLGEQYF. CDR3 in DNA: TGTGCCAGCAGTTACTCGAACACGGGACTCGGTGAGCAGTACTTC.

The chain carries TRBV4-1 and TRBJ2-3, with D maybe TRBD1 (5 bases). V gave up 5 bases and J gave up 6 bases, with 18 bases separating them. From germline, CDR1 is MGHRA and CDR2 YSYEKL. This CDR3 contains 15 residues. The CDR3, as DNA: TGCGCCAGCAGCTACAACCTATTAGGGGCCGATACGCAGTATTTT. This gives the protein CASSYNLLGADTQYF.

The genes are TRBV5-1 and TRBJ1-5, with D tentatively TRBD1 (5 bases). This CDR3 contains 14 residues. Germline assignment: CDR1 SGHRS and CDR2 YFSETQ. Deletions cut 4 bases from V and 3 bases from J, with 11 bases between. The CDR3 loop is CASSPSGSNQPQHF. CDR3 coding DNA: TGCGCCAGCAGCCCCTCAGGGTCCAATCAGCCCCAGCATTTT.

This chain joins TRBV19 and TRBJ1-5; the D gene is possibly TRBD1 (6 bases). V shed 11 bases and J shed 3 bases, with 14 bases lying between them. Germline CDR1 reads LNHDA; CDR2 reads SQIVND (reference sequence). This CDR3 contains 13 residues. The CDR3 bases are TGTGCCGGGTCCACAGGGTTCAATCAGCCCCAGCATTTT. The encoded protein is CAGSTGFNQPQHF.

The gene calls are TRBV4-1 and TRBJ2-7; 8 positions agree with TRBD1. With 6 bases clipped from V and 6 bases from J, the junction kept 4 bases outside the gene matches. This CDR3 comprises 12 residues. CDR1 MGHRA and CDR2 YSYEKL come from the germline V gene. CDR3 loop: CASRFTGGEQYF. The DNA for the CDR3 is TGCGCCAGCAGGTTTACAGGGGGCGAGCAGTACTTC.

J is TRBJ2-7 and V is TRBV27; tentatively, D is TRBD2 (6 bases). V lost 5 bases, J lost 6 bases, and 23 bases lay in between. CDR3 length: 16 residues. From germline, CDR1 is MNHEY and CDR2 SMNVEV (reference sequence). CDR3 region: CASSRFGGSRISEQYF. The CDR3 DNA is TGTGCCAGCAGTCGCTTCGGGGGTTCGAGGATAAGCGAGCAGTACTTC.

The J gene is TRBJ1-5, the V gene TRBV30, with D unresolved. Germline CDR1 is GTSNPN and CDR2 is SVGIG (reference sequence). The CDR3 runs to 14 residues. V was cut by 2 bases and J by 0 bases, with 8 bases left in between. The CDR3 protein is CAWSLENSNQPQHF. Here the CDR3 DNA reads TGTGCCTGGAGTTTGGAGAATAGCAATCAGCCCCAGCATTTT.

The chain carries TRBV7-6 and TRBJ2-1; a weak D match, TRBD1 (6 bases). There are 12 residues in the CDR3. Germline V gene lookup returns CDR1 SGHVS and CDR2 FNYEAQ. Trimming took 5 bases from V and 7 from J, leaving 9 bases between them. CDR3 sequence reads: CASSRQGNEQFF. CDR3 coding DNA: TGTGCCAGCAGCCGCCAGGGGAATGAGCAGTTCTTC.

The chain has TRBV4-3 and TRBJ2-2; 13 nucleotides match TRBD2. Germline CDR1 reads LGHNA; CDR2 reads YSLEER. Losses at the gene ends were 3 bases for V and 4 bases for J; bases not matched to a gene: 11. The CDR3 sequence is 19 residues long. The CDR3 DNA reads TGCGCCAGCAGCCAGCCTTCAGGACTAGCGGGAGTGGGCACCGGGGAGCTGTTTTTT. It yields the protein CASSQPSGLAGVGTGELFF.

This sequence joins TRBV14 and TRBJ2-5, with D possibly matching TRBD2 (6 bases). CDR1 SGHDN and CDR2 FVKESK come from the germline V gene. V lost 7 bases to trimming and J lost 6 bases, with 15 bases between them. The CDR3 runs to 13 residues. As DNA, the CDR3 is TGTGCCAGCACAGCAAGTGGGGGGAAGACCCAGTACTTC. This codes for CASTASGGKTQYF.